One sample yielded the 9 T cell receptor beta chains listed below, sequenced in a study of spatial heterogeneity in lung cancer. These receptors' targets are unknown. Time point given: sample taken at primary tumor resection. TCRdb recomputed calls from the 5' RACE reads with MiXCR, one row per CDR3 protein. In the table there are about 20,000 distinct CDR3 sequences, more than 15% of which are singletons. Overall study results and limits: Tracking of tumor mutation counts was seen in expanded intratumoral alpha and beta TCR counts.

The specimen was lung tumor tissue, collected at surgery. Every receptor here comes from a female donor with early-stage non-small cell lung cancer.

V usage is TRBV5-5 and J usage is TRBJ2-1; D is unresolved. V was trimmed by 7 bases and J by 12 bases, leaving 26 bases between them. The CDR3 covers 15 residues. Per the germline V gene, CDR1 is SGHKS and CDR2 is YYEKEE (reference sequence). The CDR3 DNA follows: TGTGCCAGCTTCGGCCCCATGAGATCTGGTAATATGCAGTTCTTC. Translating it yields CASFGPMRSGNMQFF. Full variable domain (remainder filled in from reference TRBV5-5 and TRBJ2-1): DAGVTQSPTHLIKTRGQQVTLRCSPISGHKSVSWYQQVLGQGPQFIFQYYEKEERGRGNFPDRFSARQFPNYSSELNVNALLLGDSALYLCASFGPMRSGNMQFFGPGTRLTVL.

J is TRBJ2-7 and V is TRBV7-2; 12 bases align to TRBD2. There are 20 residues in the CDR3. CDR1 SGHTA and CDR2 FQGNSA come from the germline V gene. Trimming at V came to 6 bases and at J to 2 bases, leaving 20 bases not matched to a gene. This CDR3 reads CASRTAGDGLAGRGAYEQYF. The CDR3 DNA reads as TGTGCCAGCAGAACAGCAGGGGATGGACTAGCGGGACGTGGAGCCTACGAGCAGTACTTC.

This clonotype appeared a few times. The rearrangement links TRBV7-2 to TRBJ2-1, with a possible D match to TRBD2 (6 bases). The CDR3 has 15 amino acids. The germline V and J ends were trimmed by 1 base and 3 bases, with 10 bases remaining between them. Germline assignment: CDR1 SGHTA and CDR2 FQGNSA. The CDR3 DNA is TGTGCCAGCAGCTTAGGGGGACTTGACTACAATGAGCAGTTCTTC. Amino acid sequence: CASSLGGLDYNEQFF.

The rearrangement joins TRBV7-2 to TRBJ2-1; 13 bases agree with TRBD2. This CDR3 has 14 residues. Germline CDR1 and CDR2: SGHTA and FQGNSA. V lost 5 bases, J lost 6 bases, and 1 base stayed unmatched. CDR3 DNA sequence: TGTGCCAGCAGCCGGACTAGCGGGAGCAATGAGCAGTTCTTC. As protein: CASSRTSGSNEQFF.

CDR3 loop: CASSTRQSQETQYF. The CDR3 DNA reads TGTGCCAGCAGTACCCGACAGTCCCAAGAGACCCAGTACTTC. The rearrangement links TRBV28 to TRBJ2-5; possible D gene TRBD1, 5 bases. The CDR3 has 14 amino acids. Germline loops: CDR1 MDHEN, CDR2 SYDVKM. V lost 5 bases, J lost 1 base, and 11 bases lay in between.

The chain joins TRBV28 to TRBJ2-7, with D possibly being TRBD1 or TRBD2 (5 bases each). Germline CDR1 reads MDHEN; CDR2 reads SYDVKM. The V end lost 8 bases, the J end lost 0 bases, and 17 bases lay between the germline ends. The CDR3 is 15 amino acids. CDR3 region: CASGLGSGHSYEQYF. For the CDR3, the DNA is TGTGCCAGCGGACTTGGGAGCGGACACTCCTACGAGCAGTACTTC.

Many counts were recorded for this clonotype. This chain links TRBV20-1 with TRBJ2-5; D uncertain. The germline V gene has CDR1 DFQATT and CDR2 SNEGSKA (reference sequence). CDR3 length: 12 amino acids. V gave up 2 bases and J gave up 3 bases, with 7 bases separating them. As DNA, the CDR3 is TGCAGTGCTAGAATCCGTAAAGAGACCCAGTACTTC. Protein: CSARIRKETQYF.

This clonotype was observed a few times. The rearrangement links TRBV29-1 to TRBJ2-2, with 11 bases fitting TRBD2. The CDR3 is made up of 16 amino acids. CDR1 and CDR2 (germline): SQVTM, ANQGSEA. Trimming took 7 bases from V and 4 from J; bases not matched to a gene: 11. CDR3 residues: CSAHSSSGRSTGELFF. For the CDR3, the DNA is TGCAGCGCCCACTCCTCTAGCGGGAGGAGCACCGGGGAGCTGTTTTTT.

The CDR3 region has the DNA TGTGCCAGCAGTTTACCCGGGACAGGGTCCTACGAGCAGTACTTC. Its translation: CASSLPGTGSYEQYF. This sequence joins TRBV28 and TRBJ2-7; 9 bases agree with TRBD1. The J segment lost 1 base and the V segment lost 2 bases, leaving 3 bases of the junction unmatched. The germline gives CDR1 MDHEN, CDR2 SYDVKM. The CDR3 is 15 amino acids. The variable domain in full, completed from reference TRBV28 and TRBJ2-7, reads DVKVTQSSRYLVKRTGEKVFLECVQDMDHENMFWYRQDPGLGLRLIYFSYDVKMKEKGDIPEGYSVSREKKERFSLILESASTNQTSMYLCASSLPGTGSYEQYFGPGTRLTVT.